The clone carrying this TCR beta chain was found a few times. This entry belongs to a study of beta chain features in type 1 diabetes. Expressed TCRB transcripts got sequenced, as all isolated RNA was reverse transcribed. The data were produced by immunoSEQ multiplex PCR, yet TCRdb's version contains in-frame clones alone and is incomplete. In the table there are over 700,000 clones, roughly 16% of which are singletons. Source material: naive CD4+ T cells from blood. The receptor's source is a young woman in good health.

This CDR3 is CAISDGSSSYNEQFF. CDR3 DNA: TGTGCCATCAGTGATGGGTCGAGCTCCTACAATGAGCAGTTCTTC. The chain uses TRBV10-3 and TRBJ2-1, with unresolved D. This CDR3 region has 15 residues. Germline V gene sequence: CDR1 ENHRY, CDR2 SYGVKD. Between the trimmed V and J ends, which lost 3 bases and 0 bases, there was a span of 9 bases.